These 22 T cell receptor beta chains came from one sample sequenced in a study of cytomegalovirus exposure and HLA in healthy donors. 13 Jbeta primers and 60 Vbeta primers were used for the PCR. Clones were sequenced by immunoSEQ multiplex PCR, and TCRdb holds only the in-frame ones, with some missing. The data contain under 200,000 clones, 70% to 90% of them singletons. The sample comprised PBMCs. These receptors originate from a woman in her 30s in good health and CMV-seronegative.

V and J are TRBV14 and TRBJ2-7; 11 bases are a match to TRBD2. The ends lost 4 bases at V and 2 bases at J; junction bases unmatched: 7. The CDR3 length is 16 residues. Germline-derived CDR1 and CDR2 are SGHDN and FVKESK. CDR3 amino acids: CASSLIAGGPAYEQYF. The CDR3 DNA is TGTGCCAGCAGCCTTATAGCGGGGGGGCCGGCCTACGAGCAGTACTTC.

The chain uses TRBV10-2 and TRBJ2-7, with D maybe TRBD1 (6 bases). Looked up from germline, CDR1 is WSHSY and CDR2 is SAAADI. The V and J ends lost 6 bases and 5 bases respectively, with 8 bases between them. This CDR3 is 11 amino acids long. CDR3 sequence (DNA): TGCGCCAGCAGGACAGGCCACGAGCAGTACTTC. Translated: CASRTGHEQYF.

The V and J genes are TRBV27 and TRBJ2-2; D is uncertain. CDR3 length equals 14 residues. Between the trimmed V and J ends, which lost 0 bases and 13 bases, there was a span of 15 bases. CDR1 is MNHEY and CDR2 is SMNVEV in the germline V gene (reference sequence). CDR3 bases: TGTGCCAGCAGTTTATCATTCCTAGGAGATGGGCTGTTTTTT. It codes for CASSLSFLGDGLFF.

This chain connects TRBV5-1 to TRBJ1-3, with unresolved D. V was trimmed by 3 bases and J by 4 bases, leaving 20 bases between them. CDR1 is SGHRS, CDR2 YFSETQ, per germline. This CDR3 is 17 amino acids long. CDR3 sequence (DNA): TGCGCCAGCAGCTCGGCTATTTCAGCGGCTCCAGGAAACACCATATATTTT. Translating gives CASSSAISAAPGNTIYF.

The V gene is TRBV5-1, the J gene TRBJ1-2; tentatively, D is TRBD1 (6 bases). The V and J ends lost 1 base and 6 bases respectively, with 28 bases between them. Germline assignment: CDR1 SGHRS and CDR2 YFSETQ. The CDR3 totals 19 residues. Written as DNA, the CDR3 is TGCGCCAGCAGCTTGATGGGGCGGGGGGGGCGAGAGCTCGCTGATGGCTACACCTTC. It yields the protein CASSLMGRGGRELADGYTF.

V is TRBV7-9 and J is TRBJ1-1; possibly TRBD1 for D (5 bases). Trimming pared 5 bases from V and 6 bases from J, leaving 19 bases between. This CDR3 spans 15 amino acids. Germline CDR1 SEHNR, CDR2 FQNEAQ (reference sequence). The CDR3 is CASSIMGRGTAEAFF. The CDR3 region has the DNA TGTGCCAGCAGCATTATGGGTCGGGGGACGGCTGAAGCTTTCTTT.

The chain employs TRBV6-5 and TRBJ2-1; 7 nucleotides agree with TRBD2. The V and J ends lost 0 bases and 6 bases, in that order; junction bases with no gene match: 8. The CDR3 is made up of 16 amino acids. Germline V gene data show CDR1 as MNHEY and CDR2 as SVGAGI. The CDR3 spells CASSYSPREISNEQFF. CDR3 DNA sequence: TGTGCCAGCAGTTACTCTCCGCGGGAGATTTCCAATGAGCAGTTCTTC.

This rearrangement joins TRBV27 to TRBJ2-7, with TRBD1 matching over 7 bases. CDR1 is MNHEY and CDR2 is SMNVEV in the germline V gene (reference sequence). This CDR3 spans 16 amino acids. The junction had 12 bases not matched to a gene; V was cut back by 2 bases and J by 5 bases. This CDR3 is CASSLRGTGTAHEQYF. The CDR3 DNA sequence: TGTGCCAGCAGTTTAAGGGGAACGGGGACAGCCCACGAGCAGTACTTC.

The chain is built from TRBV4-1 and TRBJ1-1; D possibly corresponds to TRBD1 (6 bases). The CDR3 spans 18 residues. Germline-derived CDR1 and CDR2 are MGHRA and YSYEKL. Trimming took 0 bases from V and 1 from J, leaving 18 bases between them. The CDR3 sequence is CASSQDRGAADANTEAFF. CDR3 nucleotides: TGCGCCAGCAGCCAAGATCGGGGGGCAGCTGACGCGAACACTGAAGCTTTCTTT.

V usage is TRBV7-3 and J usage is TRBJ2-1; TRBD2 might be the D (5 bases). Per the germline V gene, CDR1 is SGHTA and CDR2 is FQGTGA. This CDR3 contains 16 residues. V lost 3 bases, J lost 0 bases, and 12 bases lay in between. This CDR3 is CASSLGSGSSYNEQFF. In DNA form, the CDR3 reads TGTGCCAGCAGCTTGGGGTCGGGGAGCTCCTACAATGAGCAGTTCTTC.

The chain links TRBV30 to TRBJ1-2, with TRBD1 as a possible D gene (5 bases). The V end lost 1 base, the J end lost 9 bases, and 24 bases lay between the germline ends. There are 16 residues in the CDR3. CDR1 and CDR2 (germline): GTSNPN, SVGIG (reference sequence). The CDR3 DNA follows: TGTGCCTGGAGTGCCCTATGGGGGGGTCGGCGAGCGAGCTACACCTTC. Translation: CAWSALWGGRRASYTF.

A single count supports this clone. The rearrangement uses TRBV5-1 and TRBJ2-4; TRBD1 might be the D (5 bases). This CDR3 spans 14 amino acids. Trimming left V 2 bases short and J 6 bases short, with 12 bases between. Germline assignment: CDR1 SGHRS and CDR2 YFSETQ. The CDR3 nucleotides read TGCGCCAGCAGCTTTGACAGTTTCGGAAACATTCAGTACTTC. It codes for CASSFDSFGNIQYF.

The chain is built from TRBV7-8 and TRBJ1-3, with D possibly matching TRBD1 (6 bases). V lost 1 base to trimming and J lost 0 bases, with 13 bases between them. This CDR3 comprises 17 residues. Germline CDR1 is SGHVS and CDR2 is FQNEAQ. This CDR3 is CASSLVGGGGSGNTIYF. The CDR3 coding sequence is TGTGCCAGCAGCTTAGTTGGGGGGGGCGGCTCTGGAAACACCATATATTTT.

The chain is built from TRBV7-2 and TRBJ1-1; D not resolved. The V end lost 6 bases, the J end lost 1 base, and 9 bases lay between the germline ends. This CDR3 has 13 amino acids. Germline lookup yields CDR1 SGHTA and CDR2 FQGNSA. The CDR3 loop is CASSSTGNTEAFF. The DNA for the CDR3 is TGTGCCAGCAGTTCGACTGGGAACACTGAAGCTTTCTTT.

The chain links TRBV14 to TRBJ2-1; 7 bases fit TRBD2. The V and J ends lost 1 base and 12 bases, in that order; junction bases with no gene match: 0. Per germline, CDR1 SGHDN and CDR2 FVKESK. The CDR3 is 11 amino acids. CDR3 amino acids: CASSQAGGQFF. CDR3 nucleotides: TGTGCCAGCAGCCAAGCGGGGGGGCAGTTCTTC.

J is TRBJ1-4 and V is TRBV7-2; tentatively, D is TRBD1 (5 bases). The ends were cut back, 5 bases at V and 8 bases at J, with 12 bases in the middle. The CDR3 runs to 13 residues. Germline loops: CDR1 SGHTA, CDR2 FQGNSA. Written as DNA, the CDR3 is TGTGCCAGCAGCCCCGGGGGGGAGGAAAAACTGTTTTTT. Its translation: CASSPGGEEKLFF.

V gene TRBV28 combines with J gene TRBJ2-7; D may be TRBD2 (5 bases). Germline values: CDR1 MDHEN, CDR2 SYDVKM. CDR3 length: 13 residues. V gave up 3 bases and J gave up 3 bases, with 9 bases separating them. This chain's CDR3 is CASSLGGYYEQYF. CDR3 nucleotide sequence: TGTGCCAGCAGTTTGGGCGGGTACTACGAGCAGTACTTC.

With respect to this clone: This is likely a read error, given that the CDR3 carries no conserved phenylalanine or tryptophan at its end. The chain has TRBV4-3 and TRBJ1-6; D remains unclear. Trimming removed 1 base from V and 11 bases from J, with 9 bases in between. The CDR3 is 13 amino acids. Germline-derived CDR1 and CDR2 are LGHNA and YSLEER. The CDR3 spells CASSQAVAAPLHL. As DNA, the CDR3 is TGCGCCAGCAGCCAAGCGGTCGCGGCACCCCTCCACCTT.

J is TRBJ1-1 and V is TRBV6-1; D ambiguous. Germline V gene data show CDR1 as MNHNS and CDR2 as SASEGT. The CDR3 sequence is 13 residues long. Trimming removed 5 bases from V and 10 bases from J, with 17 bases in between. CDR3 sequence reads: CASSPPGAFGAFF. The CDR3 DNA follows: TGTGCCAGCAGTCCCCCGGGAGCCTTTGGAGCTTTCTTT.

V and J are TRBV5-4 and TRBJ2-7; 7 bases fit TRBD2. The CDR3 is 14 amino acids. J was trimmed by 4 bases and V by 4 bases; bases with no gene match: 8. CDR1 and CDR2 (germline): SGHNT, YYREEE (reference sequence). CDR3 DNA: TGTGCCAGCAGCAGAGGACTAGGGGCTTACGAGCAGTACTTC. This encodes CASSRGLGAYEQYF.

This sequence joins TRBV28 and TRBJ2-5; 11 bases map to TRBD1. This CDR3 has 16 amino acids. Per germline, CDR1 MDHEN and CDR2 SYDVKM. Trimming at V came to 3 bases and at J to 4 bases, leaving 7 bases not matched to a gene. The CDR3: CASSLAGQGVAETQYF. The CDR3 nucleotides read TGTGCCAGCAGTTTGGCGGGACAGGGGGTCGCAGAGACCCAGTACTTC.

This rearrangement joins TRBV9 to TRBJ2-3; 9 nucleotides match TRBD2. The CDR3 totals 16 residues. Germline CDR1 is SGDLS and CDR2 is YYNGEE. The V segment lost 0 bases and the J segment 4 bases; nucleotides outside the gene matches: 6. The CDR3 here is CASSVGSGGMPDTQYF. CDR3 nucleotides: TGTGCCAGCAGCGTAGGGAGCGGGGGGATGCCAGATACGCAGTATTTT.